These T cell receptor beta chains were read from a single sample in a study of blood T cell repertoires in COVID-19. Profiled with immunoSEQ multiplex PCR; TCRdb holds only in-frame clones, not every one. Of about 97,000 clones in the sample, 60% to 80% were seen once. Source material: peripheral blood. These receptors were collected from a man in his fifties or sixties with active or convalescent COVID-19. CDR3s include the opening cysteine and the closing phenylalanine or tryptophan. The D gene is left open where the match is weak. Not all rows give a size; the values are once, few, many and, for expanded clones, a class.

d_call: TRBD2; j_call: TRBJ2-2; clone_size: -; v_call: TRBV4-3; cdr3_aa: CASSQVTSGATGELFF; cdr3_nt: TGCGCCAGCAGCCAGGTGACTAGCGGAGCCACCGGGGAGCTGTTTTTT
d_call: -; j_call: TRBJ1-1; clone_size: -; v_call: TRBV2; cdr3_aa: CASSITRTVNTEAFF; cdr3_nt: TGTGCCAGCAGTATAACCAGGACAGTGAACACTGAAGCTTTCTTT
d_call: TRBD2; j_call: TRBJ2-1; clone_size: few; v_call: TRBV6-2/TRBV6-3; cdr3_aa: CASSQRGGPNEQFF; cdr3_nt: TGTGCCAGCAGTCAGCGGGGAGGCCCCAATGAGCAGTTCTTC
d_call: TRBD1; j_call: TRBJ2-2; clone_size: -; v_call: TRBV2; cdr3_aa: CASSRTGGTGELFF; cdr3_nt: TGTGCCAGCAGTCGGACAGGGGGCACCGGGGAGCTGTTTTTT
d_call: TRBD2; j_call: TRBJ2-5; clone_size: -; v_call: TRBV6-1; cdr3_aa: CASSERLAGGPQETQYF; cdr3_nt: TGTGCCAGCAGTGAACGACTAGCGGGAGGGCCCCAAGAGACCCAGTACTTC
d_call: -; j_call: TRBJ1-5; clone_size: few; v_call: TRBV19; cdr3_aa: CASSIQGSFYQPQHF; cdr3_nt: TGTGCCAGTAGTATACAGGGTAGTTTTTATCAGCCCCAGCATTTT
d_call: -; j_call: TRBJ1-2; clone_size: -; v_call: TRBV5-5; cdr3_aa: CASSLAGHQPLNYGYTF; cdr3_nt: TGTGCCAGCAGCTTGGCCGGTCATCAACCGCTTAACTATGGCTACACCTTC
d_call: -; j_call: TRBJ2-5; clone_size: -; v_call: TRBV28; cdr3_aa: CASSLGDSRKETQYF; cdr3_nt: TGTGCCAGCAGCCTCGGGGACTCCCGTAAGGAGACCCAGTACTTC
d_call: -; j_call: TRBJ1-1; clone_size: -; v_call: TRBV5-1; cdr3_aa: CASSAGYTEAFF; cdr3_nt: TGCGCCAGCAGCGCGGGGTACACTGAAGCTTTCTTT
d_call: -; j_call: TRBJ2-7; clone_size: -; v_call: TRBV5-1; cdr3_aa: CASSLVPGASYEQYF; cdr3_nt: TGCGCCAGCAGCTTGGTCCCAGGGGCAAGCTACGAGCAGTACTTC
d_call: TRBD1; j_call: TRBJ1-1; clone_size: -; v_call: TRBV7-2; cdr3_aa: CASSKQGRNTEAFF; cdr3_nt: TGTGCCAGCAGCAAACAGGGGAGGAACACTGAAGCTTTCTTT
d_call: -; j_call: TRBJ1-4; clone_size: -; v_call: TRBV9; cdr3_aa: CASSPSGGEKLFF; cdr3_nt: TGTGCCAGCAGCCCCAGTGGAGGTGAAAAACTGTTTTTT
d_call: TRBD1; j_call: TRBJ2-2; clone_size: -; v_call: TRBV24-1; cdr3_aa: CATRDRGTGELFF; cdr3_nt: TGTGCCACCCGGGACAGGGGCACCGGGGAGCTGTTTTTT
d_call: -; j_call: TRBJ1-1; clone_size: -; v_call: TRBV7-9; cdr3_aa: CASSGSQGFGTEAFF; cdr3_nt: TGTGCCAGCAGCGGTAGTCAGGGATTCGGCACTGAAGCTTTCTTT
d_call: TRBD1; j_call: TRBJ2-6; clone_size: -; v_call: TRBV27; cdr3_aa: CASSLGQGAIGANVLTF; cdr3_nt: TGTGCCAGCAGTTTGGGACAGGGGGCAATTGGGGCCAACGTCCTGACTTTC
d_call: TRBD2; j_call: TRBJ2-1; clone_size: few; v_call: TRBV19; cdr3_aa: CASSLTSTYNEQFF; cdr3_nt: TGTGCCAGTAGCCTGACTAGCACCTACAATGAGCAGTTCTTC
d_call: TRBD2; j_call: TRBJ2-1; clone_size: -; v_call: TRBV6-6; cdr3_aa: CASALSGNEQFF; cdr3_nt: TGTGCCAGTGCTCTTAGCGGGAATGAGCAGTTCTTC